A single sample gave rise to the 22 T cell receptor beta chains below, sequenced in a study of OX40 agonist ivuxolimab in advanced cancers. Profiled with immunoSEQ multiplex PCR; TCRdb holds only in-frame clones, not every one. Of roughly 150,000 clones in the sample, 94% were seen once. The starting material was CD4+ or CD8+ T cells sorted from blood, obtained in a trial of the OX40 agonist ivuxolimab. The receptors shown here come from an adult with an advanced solid tumor such as melanoma, head and neck, liver or kidney cancer.

The CDR3: CASSDPWTSGKLGAKNIQYF. The CDR3 DNA follows: TGTGCCAGCAGTGACCCCTGGACTAGCGGGAAACTGGGGGCCAAAAACATTCAGTACTTC. The chain is built from TRBV2 and TRBJ2-4; 12 bases are shared with TRBD2. The J segment lost 1 base and the V segment lost 3 bases, leaving 13 bases of the junction unmatched. Germline V lookup: CDR1 SNHLY, CDR2 FYNNEI. The CDR3 covers 20 residues. The variable domain in full, completed from reference TRBV2 and TRBJ2-4, reads EPEVTQTPSHQVTQMGQEVILRCVPISNHLYFYWYRQILGQKVEFLVSFYNNEISEKSEIFDDQFSVERPDGSNFTLKIRSTKLEDSAMYFCASSDPWTSGKLGAKNIQYFGAGTRLSVL.

The chain links TRBV5-1 to TRBJ1-6; weak D call: TRBD1 (5 bases). V was trimmed by 0 bases and J by 4 bases, leaving 14 bases between them. The germline V gene has CDR1 SGHRS and CDR2 YFSETQ. There are 17 residues in the CDR3. The chain's CDR3 is CASSLDYGGGYNSPLHF. As DNA, the CDR3 is TGCGCCAGCAGCTTGGACTACGGGGGTGGGTATAATTCACCCCTCCACTTT.

The count of this clone is one. The gene calls are TRBV11-3 and TRBJ2-1, with 14 bases identical to TRBD2. This CDR3 has 16 residues. J lost 7 bases, V lost 4 bases, and 6 bases had no gene match. Germline CDR1 is SGHNT and CDR2 is YENEEA. The CDR3 coding sequence is TGTGCCAGCAGCTCCGGACTAGCGGGAGGCCGGAATGAGCAGTTCTTC. Translating it yields CASSSGLAGGRNEQFF. The full variable domain, in which reference TRBV11-3 and TRBJ2-1 provide the parts outside the CDR3, is EAGVVQSPRYKIIEKKQPVAFWCNPISGHNTLYWYLQNLGQGPELLIRYENEEAVDDSQLPKDRFSAERLKGVDSTLKIQPAELGDSAVYLCASSSGLAGGRNEQFFGPGTRLTVL.

The chain recombines TRBV13 with TRBJ2-3; 12 nucleotides agree with TRBD2. Germline V CDR1 and CDR2: PRHDT, FYEKMQ (reference sequence). This CDR3 contains 19 residues. The trim removed 5 bases at V and 2 bases at J, leaving 14 bases unmatched. The chain's CDR3 is CASSLNGVGTSGPTDTQYF. The DNA of the CDR3 is TGTGCCAGCAGCCTGAATGGAGTAGGGACTAGCGGGCCCACAGATACGCAGTATTTT.

With regard to this clone: The sample carries other DNA sequences with the same CDR3. The chain recombines TRBV7-2 with TRBJ2-5; the D gene is possibly TRBD1 (5 bases). Germline-derived CDR1 and CDR2 are SGHTA and FQGNSA. V was clipped by 3 bases and J by 2 bases, with 7 bases between them. The CDR3 spans 13 residues. The CDR3 reads CASSLGQQETQYF. The CDR3, as DNA: TGTGCCAGCAGCTTGGGGCAACAAGAGACCCAGTACTTC.

V is TRBV4-3 and J is TRBJ2-1, with TRBD2 matching 10 bases. The CDR3 is 15 residues long. The germline V gene has CDR1 LGHNA and CDR2 YSLEER. Trimming took 3 bases from V and 4 from J; bases not matched to a gene: 3. The CDR3 reads CASSQGLATYNEQFF. The CDR3 DNA sequence: TGCGCCAGCAGCCAGGGACTAGCGACTTACAATGAGCAGTTCTTC.

The genes are TRBV9 and TRBJ2-5; perhaps TRBD1 as D (6 bases). The CDR3 is 14 residues long. V lost 3 bases, J lost 0 bases, and 9 bases lay in between. Germline V gene lookup returns CDR1 SGDLS and CDR2 YYNGEE. The CDR3 reads CASSGTGNQETQYF. The CDR3 nucleotides are TGTGCCAGCAGCGGTACAGGGAACCAAGAGACCCAGTACTTC.

The J gene is TRBJ2-1, the V gene TRBV5-4; 8 positions agree with TRBD2. In germline, CDR1 is SGHNT, CDR2 YYREEE (reference sequence). V was clipped by 2 bases and J by 12 bases; unmatched bases: 7. The CDR3 totals 13 residues. The CDR3 DNA reads TGTGCCAGCAGCTTTCCGGGGGGGCAGGGGCAGTTCTTC. Translation: CASSFPGGQGQFF.

The chain is built from TRBV7-3 and TRBJ2-7, with 7 bases that match TRBD1. The CDR3 runs 13 residues. Germline CDR1 SGHTA, CDR2 FQGTGA. Trimming took 5 bases from V and 6 from J; bases not matched to a gene: 7. The CDR3 coding sequence is TGTGCCAGCAGCCAACAGGGGTCCCCCGAGCAGTACTTC. This gives the protein CASSQQGSPEQYF. The full variable domain, completed using reference TRBV7-3 and TRBJ2-7, is GAGVSQTPSNKVTEKGKYVELRCDPISGHTALYWYRQSLGQGPEFLIYFQGTGAADDSGLPNDRFFAVRPEGSVSTLKIQRTERGDSAVYLCASSQQGSPEQYFGPGTRLTVT.

The chain recombines TRBV7-9 with TRBJ2-3; 12 positions match TRBD2. This CDR3 comprises 16 residues. Per germline, CDR1 SEHNR and CDR2 FQNEAQ (reference sequence). After removal of 4 bases from V and 0 bases from J, the junction contained 2 bases not matched to a gene. The CDR3 region is CASSSGLAGSTDTQYF. CDR3 in DNA: TGTGCCAGCAGCTCTGGACTAGCGGGGAGCACAGATACGCAGTATTTT.

The chain recombines TRBV18 with TRBJ1-2; D is unclear. Germline CDR1 and CDR2: KGHSH and LQKENI. V lost 0 bases to trimming and J lost 4 bases, with 12 bases between them. CDR3 size: 15 residues. CDR3 sequence (DNA): TGTGCCAGCTCACCACCTCAGGAGCGGCTCTATGGCTACACCTTC. This translates into CASSPPQERLYGYTF.

The chain couples TRBV5-4 to TRBJ2-2; 8 nucleotides line up with TRBD2. The germline gives CDR1 SGHNT, CDR2 YYREEE (reference sequence). V lost 4 bases and J lost 6; bases outside the gene matches: 8. The CDR3 has 15 residues. CDR3 bases: TGTGCCAGCAGCGGGGGCATGCGGGGGGCCGGGGAGCTGTTTTTT. This gives the protein CASSGGMRGAGELFF.

This chain uses TRBV9 with TRBJ1-5, with a tentative D call TRBD1 (5 bases). The CDR3 spans 12 residues. Germline lookup yields CDR1 SGDLS and CDR2 YYNGEE. V gave up 3 bases and J gave up 7 bases, with 8 bases separating them. The CDR3 bases are TGTGCCAGCAGCGGCGGGGCCCAGCCCCAGCATTTT. Its translation is CASSGGAQPQHF.

The rearrangement links TRBV4-1 to TRBJ1-2, with D tentatively TRBD1 (5 bases). Per the germline V gene, CDR1 is MGHRA and CDR2 is YSYEKL. V was pared by 3 bases and J by 8 bases, with 25 bases between. The CDR3 extends over 17 amino acids. CDR3 nucleotides: TGCGCCAGCAGCCAGATTCTCCAAAGGGGTTTTAAGGGAGGCTACACCTTC. This encodes CASSQILQRGFKGGYTF.

This sequence joins TRBV28 and TRBJ2-4, with D hard to call. The germline V and J ends were trimmed by 5 bases and 0 bases, with 11 bases remaining between them. This CDR3 spans 15 amino acids. CDR1 and CDR2 (germline): MDHEN, SYDVKM. This chain's CDR3 is CASSPHGIAKNIQYF. CDR3 sequence (DNA): TGTGCCAGCAGTCCCCATGGAATAGCCAAAAACATTCAGTACTTC.

The chain joins TRBV9 to TRBJ2-7, with 7 bases lining up with TRBD1. This CDR3 has 16 amino acids. Looked up from germline, CDR1 is SGDLS and CDR2 is YYNGEE. V gave up 0 bases and J gave up 2 bases; unmatched junction bases: 8. As DNA, the CDR3 is TGTGCCAGCAGCGTAGCCCCACAGGGACAGACCTACGAGCAGTACTTC. This sequence encodes CASSVAPQGQTYEQYF.

This clone was picked up one time. The gene calls are TRBV4-3 and TRBJ2-2; D not certain. Germline CDR1 and CDR2: LGHNA and YSLEER. The V gene lost 4 bases and the J gene lost 1 base, with 4 bases spanning the gap. The CDR3 consists of 13 residues. The CDR3 coding sequence is TGCGCCAGCAGCCCACAGAACACCGGGGAGCTGTTTTTT. Amino acids: CASSPQNTGELFF.

For this clone: Other DNA sequences within the sample encode an identical CDR3. The chain couples TRBV27 to TRBJ1-5, with a weak D call TRBD1 (5 bases). The germline V and J ends were trimmed by 3 bases and 2 bases, with 8 bases remaining between them. Germline CDR1 MNHEY, CDR2 SMNVEV (reference sequence). This CDR3 is 14 amino acids long. CDR3: CASSLPGGNQPQHF. CDR3 coding DNA: TGTGCCAGCAGTTTGCCGGGGGGCAATCAGCCCCAGCATTTT.

V gene TRBV11-2 combines with J gene TRBJ2-2; D is unresolved. The germline CDR1 and CDR2 sequences are SGHAT and FQNNGV. The CDR3 runs to 13 residues. The V end lost 1 base, the J end lost 5 bases, and 5 bases lay between the germline ends. The CDR3 bases are TGTGCCAGCAGCTTAGGGCTAACCGGGGAGCTGTTTTTT. Translation gives CASSLGLTGELFF. The full variable domain, rest sourced from reference TRBV11-2 and TRBJ2-2, is EAGVAQSPRYKIIEKRQSVAFWCNPISGHATLYWYQQILGQGPKLLIQFQNNGVVDDSQLPKDRFSAERLKGVDSTLKIQPAKLEDSAVYLCASSLGLTGELFFGEGSRLTVL.

The chain employs TRBV19 and TRBJ1-4; possibly TRBD1 for D (5 bases). Trimming left V 5 bases short and J 7 bases short, with 14 bases between. The CDR3 runs 14 residues. Germline assignment: CDR1 LNHDA and CDR2 SQIVND (reference sequence). CDR3 nucleotides: TGTGCCAGTAGTGCCGGGACCGACCCTGAAAAACTGTTTTTT. Encoded protein: CASSAGTDPEKLFF.

V gene TRBV5-4 combines with J gene TRBJ2-5, with 9 bases that match TRBD1. The CDR3 is made up of 15 amino acids. With 0 bases clipped from V and 4 bases from J, the junction kept 4 bases outside the gene matches. Germline CDR1 is SGHNT and CDR2 is YYREEE (reference sequence). This chain's CDR3 is CASSLDRGLGETQYF. CDR3 coding DNA: TGTGCCAGCAGCTTGGACAGGGGGCTCGGAGAGACCCAGTACTTC.

This chain links TRBV28 with TRBJ2-5, with D possibly being TRBD1 (5 bases). This CDR3 has 12 amino acids. CDR1 MDHEN and CDR2 SYDVKM come from the germline V gene. Trimming shortened V by 6 bases and J by 5 bases, and 10 bases separated the two germline ends. CDR3 nucleotides: TGTGCCAGCAGCCAGGGTGGGGAGACCCAGTACTTC. Residues: CASSQGGETQYF.